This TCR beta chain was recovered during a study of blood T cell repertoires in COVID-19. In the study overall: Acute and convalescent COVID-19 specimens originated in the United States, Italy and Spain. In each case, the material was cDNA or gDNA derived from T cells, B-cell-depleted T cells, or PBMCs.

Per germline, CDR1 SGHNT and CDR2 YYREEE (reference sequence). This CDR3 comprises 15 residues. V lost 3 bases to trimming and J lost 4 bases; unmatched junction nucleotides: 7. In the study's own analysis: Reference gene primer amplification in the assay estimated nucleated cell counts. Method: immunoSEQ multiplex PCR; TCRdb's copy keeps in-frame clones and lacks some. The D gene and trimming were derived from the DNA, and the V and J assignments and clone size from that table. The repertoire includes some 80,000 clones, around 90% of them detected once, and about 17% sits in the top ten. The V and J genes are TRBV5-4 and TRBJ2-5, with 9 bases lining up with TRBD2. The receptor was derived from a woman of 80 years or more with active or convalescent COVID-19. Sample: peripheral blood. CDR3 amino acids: CASSSAGGRAETQYF. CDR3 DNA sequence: TGTGCCAGCAGCTCTGCGGGGGGGCGGGCAGAGACCCAGTACTTC.